Listed below are T cell receptor beta chains from one sample, sequenced in a study of shared clonotypes between healthy human individuals. Sequencing was performed with immunoSEQ multiplex PCR; in TCRdb, only in-frame clones are kept and a portion is missing. The profile shows approximately 180,000 clones, roughly 93% of them singletons. The sample comprised naive CD4+ T cells sorted from blood. These receptors all come from a woman under 40 in good health. Each CDR3 is given with its conserved first and last residue. A D gene is named only where the DNA matches it firmly. Clone size is stated in some rows and not others, as once, few, many or a class when expanded.

J gene,D gene,V gene,clone size,CDR3 DNA,CDR3 protein
TRBJ2-7,.,TRBV5-6,.,TGTGCCAGCAGCTTTAGGGGCGTATCCTACGAGCAGTACTTC,CASSFRGVSYEQYF
TRBJ1-2,.,TRBV28,.,TGTGCCAGCAGTTTGGCAGGCTATGGCTACACCTTC,CASSLAGYGYTF
TRBJ2-7,.,TRBV7-9,.,TGTGCCAGCAGCTTAAACATTATGGAGCAGTACTTC,CASSLNIMEQYF
TRBJ2-7,TRBD2,TRBV28,.,TGTGCCAGCAGGGCGCTAGCGGGAGTTCGCGAGCAGTACTTC,CASRALAGVREQYF
TRBJ1-1,.,TRBV25-1,.,TGTGCCAGCAGTGAAACCCGGGGAGCGGGAACTGAAGCTTTCTTT,CASSETRGAGTEAFF
TRBJ2-7,TRBD2,TRBV11-1,.,TGTGCCAGCAGCTTAGGGTTAACTAGCGGAGTGTCCTACGAGCAGTACTTC,CASSLGLTSGVSYEQYF
TRBJ1-2,TRBD1,TRBV7-8,.,TGTGCCAGCAGCTTACGCCCGGGACAGACAAGGTGGTGCACCTTC,CASSLRPGQTRWCTF
TRBJ2-1,TRBD2,TRBV11-2,.,TGTGCCAGCAGCTTGACTAGCGGGAATGAGCAGTTCTTC,CASSLTSGNEQFF
TRBJ1-2,TRBD1,TRBV5-8,.,TGTGCCAGCAGTTCTGACAGGGGGACCGCATGGAGCTACACCTTC,CASSSDRGTAWSYTF
TRBJ1-2,.,TRBV2,.,TGTGCCAGCAGTAAGTTGGGGACACCAGGCGGCAACTATGGCTACACCTTC,CASSKLGTPGGNYGYTF
TRBJ1-1,TRBD1,TRBV5-1,.,TGCGCCAGCAGCGCTGGGACAGCGAACACTGAAGCTTTCTTT,CASSAGTANTEAFF
TRBJ2-1,TRBD2,TRBV28,once,TGTGCCAGCGGCAGCGGGAGGTTGTCCTACAATGAGCAGTTCTTC,CASGSGRLSYNEQFF
TRBJ1-1,TRBD1,TRBV19,.,TGTGCCAGTAGTTTGCGACAGGGCGACACTGAAGCTTTCTTT,CASSLRQGDTEAFF
TRBJ1-3,.,TRBV5-1,.,TGCGCCAGCAGCCCCGGAAGCTCTGGAAACACCATATATTTT,CASSPGSSGNTIYF
TRBJ1-3,.,TRBV6-5,.,TGTGCCAGCAGGAAGGCCTCTGGAAACACCATATATTTT,CASRKASGNTIYF
TRBJ2-1,TRBD2,TRBV10-3,.,TGTGCCATCAGTGATTCGACTAGCGGGGAGAATGAGCAGTTCTTC,CAISDSTSGENEQFF
TRBJ2-3,TRBD2,TRBV28,.,TGTGCCAGCAGTTTTAATAGCGGGGGAGCGATCGGGGATACGCAGTATTTT,CASSFNSGGAIGDTQYF
TRBJ1-5,.,TRBV19,.,TGTGCCAGTAGTCGGGAAGGCAATCAGCCCCAGCATTTT,CASSREGNQPQHF